One and the same sample provided the 14 T cell receptor beta chains below, sequenced in a study of blood T cell repertoires in COVID-19. Repertoires were generated with immunoSEQ multiplex PCR, while TCRdb's copy carries only in-frame clones and drops some. The sample holds approximately 190,000 clones, 70% to 90% seen once. The sequencing input was peripheral blood. Every receptor here comes from a woman aged 40 to 55 who had recovered from COVID-19.

The J gene is TRBJ2-1, the V gene TRBV5-1; D not resolved. Between the trimmed V and J ends, which lost 0 bases and 5 bases, there was a span of 9 bases. The CDR3 extends over 14 amino acids. Germline values: CDR1 SGHRS, CDR2 YFSETQ. CDR3 in amino acids: CASSLVAANNEQFF. As DNA, the CDR3 is TGCGCCAGCAGCTTGGTTGCGGCAAACAATGAGCAGTTCTTC.

The rearrangement uses TRBV18 and TRBJ1-1, with D unresolved. The germline V and J ends were trimmed by 2 bases and 1 base, with 8 bases remaining between them. Germline V gene data show CDR1 as KGHSH and CDR2 as LQKENI. The CDR3 extends over 14 amino acids. CDR3 coding DNA: TGTGCCAGCTCACCAGACACCTCGAACACTGAAGCTTTCTTT. This codes for CASSPDTSNTEAFF. The full variable domain, its missing parts supplied by reference TRBV18 and TRBJ1-1, is NAGVMQNPRHLVRRRGQEARLRCSPMKGHSHVYWYRQLPEEGLKFMVYLQKENIIDESGMPKERFSAEFPKEGPSILRIQQVVRGDSAAYFCASSPDTSNTEAFFGQGTRLTVV.

The rearrangement links TRBV9 to TRBJ2-3; D perhaps matches TRBD2 (6 bases). CDR1 is SGDLS and CDR2 is YYNGEE in the germline V gene. The CDR3 loop spans 16 amino acids. The V gene lost 4 bases and the J gene lost 5 bases, with 20 bases spanning the gap. CDR3 loop: CASSPPLSRGIDTQYF. The CDR3 DNA sequence: TGTGCCAGCAGCCCTCCGCTATCCCGGGGGATAGATACGCAGTATTTT.

The V call is TRBV28, the J call TRBJ2-6, with 12 bases aligning to TRBD1. Germline V gives CDR1 MDHEN, CDR2 SYDVKM. V gave up 7 bases and J gave up 1 base; unmatched junction bases: 11. This CDR3 is 19 amino acids long. CDR3 in amino acids: CASTRDRGLGDSGANVLTF. CDR3 in DNA: TGTGCCAGCACGAGGGACAGGGGGCTGGGGGATTCTGGGGCCAACGTCCTGACTTTC.

The rearrangement uses TRBV30 and TRBJ1-3, with D possibly matching TRBD1 (5 bases). Germline CDR1 reads GTSNPN; CDR2 reads SVGIG (reference sequence). The CDR3 consists of 13 residues. The ends were cut back, 3 bases at V and 2 bases at J, with 8 bases in the middle. The CDR3 DNA reads TGTGCCTGGAGCCCAGGGACTGGAAACACCATATATTTT. Encoded protein: CAWSPGTGNTIYF.

The chain joins TRBV19 to TRBJ1-6; D gene ambiguous. The germline V gene has CDR1 LNHDA and CDR2 SQIVND (reference sequence). The CDR3 is 17 amino acids. The V end lost 3 bases, the J end lost 0 bases, and 12 bases lay between the germline ends. The chain's CDR3 is CASSILAVSSYNSPLHF. CDR3 bases: TGTGCCAGTAGTATCTTGGCCGTAAGCTCCTATAATTCACCCCTCCACTTT. The full variable domain, its missing parts supplied by reference TRBV19 and TRBJ1-6, is DGGITQSPKYLFRKEGQNVTLSCEQNLNHDAMYWYRQDPGQGLRLIYYSQIVNDFQKGDIAEGYSVSREKKESFPLTVTSAQKNPTAFYLCASSILAVSSYNSPLHFGNGTRLTVT.

This chain links TRBV25-1 with TRBJ1-2; 7 bases align to TRBD1. Germline V gene data show CDR1 as MGHDK and CDR2 as SYGVNS. The CDR3 extends over 13 amino acids. V lost 3 bases to trimming and J lost 7 bases; unmatched junction nucleotides: 5. The CDR3 region has the DNA TGTGCCAGCAGTGAGGAGGGGGCAGGTGGCTACACCTTC. Translated, it gives CASSEEGAGGYTF.

This clone turned up a few times. The chain has TRBV2 and TRBJ2-5; possibly TRBD2 for D (6 bases). Between the trimmed V and J ends, which lost 7 bases and 1 base, there was a span of 16 bases. This CDR3 region has 15 residues. Germline lookup yields CDR1 SNHLY and CDR2 FYNNEI. CDR3 in DNA: TGTGCCAGCACCTCATCCGTGGGAGGCCAAGAGACCCAGTACTTC. Its translation: CASTSSVGGQETQYF.

Only one count was recorded for this clone. This sequence joins TRBV29-1 and TRBJ1-5; 7 bases line up with TRBD1. The CDR3 covers 13 residues. After removal of 6 bases from V and 5 bases from J, the junction contained 7 bases not matched to a gene. Germline CDR1 and CDR2: SQVTM and ANQGSEA. This CDR3 reads CSVIQGDYQPQHF. DNA of the CDR3: TGCAGCGTGATCCAGGGGGACTATCAGCCCCAGCATTTT.

This CDR3 reads CSELTYNEQFF. CDR3 nucleotides: TGCAGCGAACTAACCTACAATGAGCAGTTCTTC. This chain connects TRBV29-1 to TRBJ2-1; D gene ambiguous. The CDR3 is made up of 11 amino acids. Germline V CDR1 and CDR2: SQVTM, ANQGSEA. V was shortened by 7 bases and J by 2 bases, with 6 bases between the two germline ends.

About this clone itself: One end of the junction does not line up with germline, which may come from a read error. This chain links TRBV6-2 or TRBV6-3 with TRBJ1-2; D unresolved. The CDR3 is 13 amino acids. Germline CDR1 reads MNHEY; CDR2 reads SVGEGT. The CDR3 reads CASSYYEAYGYTF. For the CDR3, the DNA is TGTGCCAGCAGCTACTATGAGGCTTATGGCTACACCTTC.

About this clone: This sample includes further DNA sequences coding for the same CDR3. The chain carries TRBV3-1 (or the pseudogene TRBV3-2) and TRBJ2-7, with 10 bases identical to TRBD2. CDR3 length: 14 residues. Germline-derived CDR1 and CDR2 are LGHDT and YNNKEL (reference sequence). After removal of 4 bases from V and 2 bases from J, the junction contained 2 bases not matched to a gene. CDR3 coding DNA: TGTGCCAGCAGCCGGACTAGCGGTACCTACGAGCAGTACTTC. This sequence encodes CASSRTSGTYEQYF.

The chain employs TRBV2 and TRBJ2-3; the match to TRBD2 covers 7 bases. V lost 6 bases, J lost 10 bases, and 13 bases stayed unmatched. The CDR3 runs to 14 residues. Germline lookup yields CDR1 SNHLY and CDR2 FYNNEI. Here the CDR3 DNA reads TGTGCCAGCAGCTTGACAGCGGGAACGTTCGCGCAGTATTTT. It is translated as CASSLTAGTFAQYF.

The chain links TRBV27 to TRBJ2-1, with 14 bases that match TRBD2. The ends lost 4 bases at V and 8 bases at J; junction bases unmatched: 10. The length of the CDR3 is 17 residues. Germline V gene data show CDR1 as MNHEY and CDR2 as SMNVEV (reference sequence). CDR3 coding DNA: TGTGCCAGCAGTTCAACCCTGACTAGCGGGAGGGCCTATGAGCAGTTCTTC. This sequence encodes CASSSTLTSGRAYEQFF.